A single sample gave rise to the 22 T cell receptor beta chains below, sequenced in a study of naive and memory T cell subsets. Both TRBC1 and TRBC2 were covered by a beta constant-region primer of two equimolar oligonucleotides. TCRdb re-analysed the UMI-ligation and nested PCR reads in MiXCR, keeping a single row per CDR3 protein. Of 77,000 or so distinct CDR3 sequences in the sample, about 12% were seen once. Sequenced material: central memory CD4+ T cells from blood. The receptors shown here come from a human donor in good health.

The chain's CDR3 is CASSYSSVGLAGISYNEQFF. The CDR3 nucleotides are TGTGCCAGCAGCTACTCCTCGGTTGGACTAGCGGGGATCTCCTACAATGAGCAGTTCTTC. The genes are TRBV7-9 and TRBJ2-1, with TRBD2 matching 12 bases. The germline V gene encodes CDR1 SEHNR and CDR2 FQNEAQ (reference sequence). This CDR3 region has 20 residues. V shed 4 bases and J 0 bases; nucleotides not matched to a gene: 13. The variable domain in full, completed from reference TRBV7-9 and TRBJ2-1, reads DTGVSQNPRHKITKRGQNVTFRCDPISEHNRLYWYRQTLGQGPEFLTYFQNEAQLEKSRLLSDRFSAERPKGSFSTLEIQRTEQGDSAMYLCASSYSSVGLAGISYNEQFFGPGTRLTVL.

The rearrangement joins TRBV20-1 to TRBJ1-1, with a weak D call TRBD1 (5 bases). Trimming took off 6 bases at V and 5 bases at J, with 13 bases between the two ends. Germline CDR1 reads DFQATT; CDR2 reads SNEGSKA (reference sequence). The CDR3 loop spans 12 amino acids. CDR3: CSAGGGWTEAFF. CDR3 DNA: TGCAGTGCGGGGGGGGGATGGACTGAAGCTTTCTTT.

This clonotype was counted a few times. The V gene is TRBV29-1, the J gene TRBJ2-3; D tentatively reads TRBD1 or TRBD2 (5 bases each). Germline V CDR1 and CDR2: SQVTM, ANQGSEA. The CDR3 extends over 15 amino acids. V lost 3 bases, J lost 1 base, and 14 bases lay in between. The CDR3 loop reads CSVDPRDGRTDTQYF. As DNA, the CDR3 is TGCAGCGTTGACCCTAGGGACGGCCGCACAGATACGCAGTATTTT.

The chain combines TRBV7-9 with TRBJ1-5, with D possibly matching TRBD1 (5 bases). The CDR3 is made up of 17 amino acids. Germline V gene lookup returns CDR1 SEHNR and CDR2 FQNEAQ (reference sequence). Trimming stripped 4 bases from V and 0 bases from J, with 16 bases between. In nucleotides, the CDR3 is TGTGCCAGCAGCTCAGGCAATACAGGAGCTAGCAATCAGCCCCAGCATTTT. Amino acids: CASSSGNTGASNQPQHF.

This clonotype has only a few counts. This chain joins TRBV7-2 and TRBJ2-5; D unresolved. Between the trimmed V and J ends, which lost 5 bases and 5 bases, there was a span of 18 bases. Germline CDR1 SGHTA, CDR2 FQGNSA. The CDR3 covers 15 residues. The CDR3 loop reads CASSIRQHKGETQYF. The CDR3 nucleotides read TGTGCCAGCAGCATCAGACAACACAAGGGCGAGACCCAGTACTTC.

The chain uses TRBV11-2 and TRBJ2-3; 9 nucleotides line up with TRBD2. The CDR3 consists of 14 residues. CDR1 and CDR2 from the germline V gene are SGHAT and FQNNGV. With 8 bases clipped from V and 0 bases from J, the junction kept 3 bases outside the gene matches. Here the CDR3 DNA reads TGTGCCAGCGGGACTAGCTTGAGCACAGATACGCAGTATTTT. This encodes CASGTSLSTDTQYF.

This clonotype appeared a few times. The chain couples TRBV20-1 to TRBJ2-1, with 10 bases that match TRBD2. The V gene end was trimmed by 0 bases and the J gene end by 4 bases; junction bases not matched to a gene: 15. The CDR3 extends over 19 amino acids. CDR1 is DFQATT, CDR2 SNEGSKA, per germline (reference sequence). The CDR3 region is CSARDWRLAGVRRYNEQFF. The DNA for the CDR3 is TGCAGTGCTAGAGATTGGAGGCTAGCGGGAGTACGGAGATACAATGAGCAGTTCTTC.

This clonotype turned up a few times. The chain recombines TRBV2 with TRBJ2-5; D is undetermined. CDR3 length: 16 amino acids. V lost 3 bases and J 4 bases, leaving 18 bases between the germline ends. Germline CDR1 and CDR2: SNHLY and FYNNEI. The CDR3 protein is CASSDPRRFETETQYF. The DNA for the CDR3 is TGTGCCAGCAGTGATCCAAGAAGATTTGAGACAGAGACCCAGTACTTC. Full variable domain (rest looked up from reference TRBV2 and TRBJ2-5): EPEVTQTPSHQVTQMGQEVILRCVPISNHLYFYWYRQILGQKVEFLVSFYNNEISEKSEIFDDQFSVERPDGSNFTLKIRSTKLEDSAMYFCASSDPRRFETETQYFGPGTRLLVL.

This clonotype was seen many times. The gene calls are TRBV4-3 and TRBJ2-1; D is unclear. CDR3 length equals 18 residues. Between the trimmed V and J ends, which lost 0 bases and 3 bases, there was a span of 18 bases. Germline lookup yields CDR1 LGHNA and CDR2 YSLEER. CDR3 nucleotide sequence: TGCGCCAGCAGCCAAGATTCAAGGAGCGCGATCTTCTACAATGAGCAGTTCTTC. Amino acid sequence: CASSQDSRSAIFYNEQFF.

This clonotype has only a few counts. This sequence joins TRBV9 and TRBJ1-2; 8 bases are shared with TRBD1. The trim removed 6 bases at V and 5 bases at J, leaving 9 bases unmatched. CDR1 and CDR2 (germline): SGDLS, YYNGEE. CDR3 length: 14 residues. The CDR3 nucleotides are TGTGCCAGCACGGAAACAGGGGGAAGTTATGGCTACACCTTC. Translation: CASTETGGSYGYTF. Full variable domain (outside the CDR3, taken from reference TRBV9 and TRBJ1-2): DSGVTQTPKHLITATGQRVTLRCSPRSGDLSVYWYQQSLDQGLQFLIQYYNGEERAKGNILERFSAQQFPDLHSELNLSSLELGDSALYFCASTETGGSYGYTFGSGTRLTVV.

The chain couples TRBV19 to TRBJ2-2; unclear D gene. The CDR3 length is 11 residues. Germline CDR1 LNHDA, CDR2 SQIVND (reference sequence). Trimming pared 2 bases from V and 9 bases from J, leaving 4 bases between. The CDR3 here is CASSISRELFF. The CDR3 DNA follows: TGTGCCAGTAGTATAAGCCGGGAGCTGTTTTTT.

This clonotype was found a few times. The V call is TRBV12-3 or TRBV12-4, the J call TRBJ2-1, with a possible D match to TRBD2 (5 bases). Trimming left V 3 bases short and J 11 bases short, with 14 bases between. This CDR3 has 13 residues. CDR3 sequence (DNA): TGTGCCAGCAGTTTGCCCCCGGGGTATCAGCAGTTCTTC. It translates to CASSLPPGYQQFF.

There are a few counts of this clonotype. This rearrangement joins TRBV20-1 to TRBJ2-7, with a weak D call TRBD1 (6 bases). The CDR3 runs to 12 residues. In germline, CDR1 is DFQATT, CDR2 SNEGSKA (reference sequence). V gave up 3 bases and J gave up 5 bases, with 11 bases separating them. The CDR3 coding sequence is TGCAGTGCTAGTGACAGACAGGACGAGCAGTACTTC. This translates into CSASDRQDEQYF.

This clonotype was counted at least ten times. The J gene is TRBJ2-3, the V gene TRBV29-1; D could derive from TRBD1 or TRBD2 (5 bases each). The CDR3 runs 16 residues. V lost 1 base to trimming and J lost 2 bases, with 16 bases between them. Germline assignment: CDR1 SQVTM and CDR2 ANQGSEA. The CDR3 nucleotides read TGCAGCGTTGAAGGTCCCACTGGGACCGACACAGATACGCAGTATTTT. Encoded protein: CSVEGPTGTDTDTQYF.

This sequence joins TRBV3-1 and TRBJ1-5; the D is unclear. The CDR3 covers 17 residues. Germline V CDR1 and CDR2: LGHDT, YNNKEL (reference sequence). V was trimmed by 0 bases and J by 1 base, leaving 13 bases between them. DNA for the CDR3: TGTGCCAGCAGCCAAGATGGTAACCCGGGAAGCAATCAGCCCCAGCATTTT. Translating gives CASSQDGNPGSNQPQHF.

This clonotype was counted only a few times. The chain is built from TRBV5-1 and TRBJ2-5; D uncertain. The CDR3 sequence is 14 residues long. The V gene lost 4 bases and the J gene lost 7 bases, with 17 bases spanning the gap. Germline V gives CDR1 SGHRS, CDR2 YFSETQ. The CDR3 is CASSTGQDFGTQYF. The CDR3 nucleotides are TGCGCCAGCAGCACCGGTCAAGACTTCGGGACCCAGTACTTC.

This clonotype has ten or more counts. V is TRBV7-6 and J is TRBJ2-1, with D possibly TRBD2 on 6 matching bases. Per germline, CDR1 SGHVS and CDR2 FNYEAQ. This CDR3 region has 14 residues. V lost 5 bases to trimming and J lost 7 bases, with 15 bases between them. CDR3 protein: CASSQRGGDNEQFF. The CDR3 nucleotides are TGTGCCAGCAGCCAAAGGGGCGGGGATAATGAGCAGTTCTTC.

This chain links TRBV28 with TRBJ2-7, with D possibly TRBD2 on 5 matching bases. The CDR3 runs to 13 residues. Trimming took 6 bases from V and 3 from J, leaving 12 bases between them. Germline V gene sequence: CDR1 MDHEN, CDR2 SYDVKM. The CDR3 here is CASSPAGNYEQYF. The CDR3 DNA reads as TGTGCCAGCAGCCCGGCGGGCAACTACGAGCAGTACTTC.

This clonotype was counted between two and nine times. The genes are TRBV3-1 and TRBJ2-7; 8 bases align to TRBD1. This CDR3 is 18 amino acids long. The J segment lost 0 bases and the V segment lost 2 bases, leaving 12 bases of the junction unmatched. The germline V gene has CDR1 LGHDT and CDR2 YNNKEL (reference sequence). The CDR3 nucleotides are TGTGCCAGCAGCCAACGCCCCGGGACAGGAGATTCCTCCTACGAGCAGTACTTC. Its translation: CASSQRPGTGDSSYEQYF.

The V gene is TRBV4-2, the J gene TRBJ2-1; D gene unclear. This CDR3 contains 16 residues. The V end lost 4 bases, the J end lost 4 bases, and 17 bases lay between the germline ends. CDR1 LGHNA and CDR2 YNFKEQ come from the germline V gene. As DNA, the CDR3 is TGTGCCAGCAGCCTAAGAGAAGTGGCTGCTTACAATGAGCAGTTCTTC. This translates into CASSLREVAAYNEQFF.

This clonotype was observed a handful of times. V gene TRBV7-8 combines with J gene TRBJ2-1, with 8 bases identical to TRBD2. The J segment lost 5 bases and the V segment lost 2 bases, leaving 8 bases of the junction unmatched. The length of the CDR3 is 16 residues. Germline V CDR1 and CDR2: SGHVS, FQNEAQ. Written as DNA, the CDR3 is TGTGCCAGCAGCTTAATTGTGTCGGGAGGGAACAATGAGCAGTTCTTC. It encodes CASSLIVSGGNNEQFF.

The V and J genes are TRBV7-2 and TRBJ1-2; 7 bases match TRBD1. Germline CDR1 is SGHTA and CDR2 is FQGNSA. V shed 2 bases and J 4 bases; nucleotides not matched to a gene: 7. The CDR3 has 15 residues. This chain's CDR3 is CASSLSGQSFYGYTF. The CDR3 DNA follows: TGTGCCAGCAGCTTATCGGGACAGTCATTCTATGGCTACACCTTC. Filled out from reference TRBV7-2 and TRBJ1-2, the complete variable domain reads GAGVSQSPSNKVTEKGKDVELRCDPISGHTALYWYRQSLGQGLEFLIYFQGNSAPDKSGLPSDRFSAERTGGSVSTLTIQRTQQEDSAVYLCASSLSGQSFYGYTFGSGTRLTVV.